Shown below are 5 T cell receptor beta chains from a single sample sequenced in a study of graft-versus-host responses after intestinal transplantation. The antigens for these receptors are not known. Data came from immunoSEQ multiplex PCR; TCRdb stores just in-frame clones and leaves some out. The sample holds fewer than 95,000 clones, about 92% seen once. Sequenced here: unstimulated CD8+ T cells sorted from spleen or lymph node cells, sampled before intestinal transplant. The receptor set was obtained from a human donor who received an intestinal transplant.

The table lists this clone with a count of one. The rearrangement joins TRBV10-2 to TRBJ1-2; TRBD1 matches 8 bases. Germline values: CDR1 WSHSY, CDR2 SAAADI. CDR3 size: 16 residues. With V trimmed by 2 bases and J by 7 bases, 12 bases remained unmatched. The CDR3 sequence is CASSETRSGTGFGYTF. For the CDR3, the DNA is TGCGCCAGCAGTGAGACTCGCTCCGGGACAGGATTTGGCTACACCTTC.

V is TRBV23-1 and J is TRBJ2-7, with a weak D call TRBD1 (5 bases). TRBV23-1 is placed among ORFs of uncertain function. The CDR3 has 13 amino acids. Trimming removed 3 bases from V and 3 bases from J, with 9 bases in between. The chain's CDR3 is CASSQIQDYEQYF. The CDR3 nucleotides are TGCGCCAGCAGTCAGATACAGGACTACGAGCAGTACTTC.

CDR3 region: CASNTLGYYGYTF. CDR3 in DNA: TGTGCCAGTAACACCCTCGGGTACTATGGCTACACCTTC. The chain has TRBV19 and TRBJ1-2; D uncertain. The V gene lost 7 bases and the J gene lost 3 bases, with 12 bases spanning the gap. There are 13 residues in the CDR3. Germline loops: CDR1 LNHDA, CDR2 SQIVND (reference sequence).

The rearrangement joins TRBV9 to TRBJ2-3; D is possibly TRBD2 (5 bases). V was cut by 0 bases and J by 0 bases, with 8 bases left in between. Germline values: CDR1 SGDLS, CDR2 YYNGEE. The length of the CDR3 is 15 residues. CDR3: CASSVESGSTDTQYF. CDR3 DNA sequence: TGTGCCAGCAGCGTAGAGAGCGGAAGCACAGATACGCAGTATTTT.

V gene TRBV10-2 combines with J gene TRBJ2-3, with 9 bases that match TRBD2. The V and J ends lost 8 bases and 2 bases, in that order; junction bases with no gene match: 5. Germline lookup yields CDR1 WSHSY and CDR2 SAAADI. The CDR3 is 14 amino acids. CDR3: CASGLAGSTDTQYF. The CDR3 DNA follows: TGCGCCAGCGGGCTAGCGGGGTCCACAGATACGCAGTATTTT.